The rows below give T cell receptor beta chains drawn from one sample of a study of T cell changes during pregnancy in multiple sclerosis. This table comes from immunoSEQ multiplex PCR, and its TCRdb copy is limited to in-frame clones, with some not included. The data contain over 65,000 clones, 80% to 95% of them singletons. This specimen consisted of peripheral blood, obtained in the first trimester of pregnancy. The receptors shown here come from a female donor with multiple sclerosis, enrolled in a pregnancy study. The CDR3 runs from the conserved cysteine through the conserved F or W. The order of the fields is clone size, J gene, D gene, V gene, CDR3 protein, CDR3 DNA. The D gene is left open where the match is weak. The size entry is marked missing in some rows and otherwise reads once, few, many or a size class.

abundance: .
j_gene: TRBJ1-1
d_gene: .
v_gene: TRBV7-9
CDR3aa: CASSLRQLNTEAFF
CDR3nt: TGTGCCAGCAGCCTTAGACAGTTGAACACTGAAGCTTTCTTT

abundance: .
j_gene: TRBJ2-1
d_gene: .
v_gene: TRBV6-1
CDR3aa: CASRVDWQKYNEQFF
CDR3nt: TGTGCCAGCAGGGTCGACTGGCAAAAATACAATGAGCAGTTCTTC

abundance: .
j_gene: TRBJ2-2
d_gene: TRBD2
v_gene: TRBV10-3
CDR3aa: CAISDPGLAGYTGELFF
CDR3nt: TGTGCCATCAGCGATCCGGGACTAGCGGGCTACACCGGGGAGCTGTTTTTT

abundance: once
j_gene: TRBJ1-3
d_gene: .
v_gene: TRBV10-3
CDR3aa: CAITPDRGNTIYF
CDR3nt: TGTGCCATCACCCCCGACAGAGGAAACACCATATATTTT

abundance: .
j_gene: TRBJ2-2
d_gene: TRBD2
v_gene: TRBV19
CDR3aa: CASSMVLAGIGYGELFF
CDR3nt: TGTGCCAGTAGTATGGTTCTAGCGGGAATCGGGTACGGGGAGCTGTTTTTT

abundance: .
j_gene: TRBJ1-6
d_gene: TRBD1
v_gene: TRBV5-1
CDR3aa: CASSLAIVATGGSPLHF
CDR3nt: TGCGCCAGCAGCTTGGCCATTGTAGCGACAGGGGGTTCACCCCTCCACTTT

abundance: .
j_gene: TRBJ2-7
d_gene: TRBD1
v_gene: TRBV9
CDR3aa: CASSIGQGGTYEQYF
CDR3nt: TGTGCCAGCAGCATAGGACAGGGGGGAACCTACGAGCAGTACTTC

abundance: .
j_gene: TRBJ2-5
d_gene: TRBD1
v_gene: TRBV5-4
CDR3aa: CASSLPMTGVETQYF
CDR3nt: TGTGCCAGCAGCTTGCCGATGACAGGGGTGGAGACCCAGTACTTC

abundance: .
j_gene: TRBJ1-2
d_gene: .
v_gene: TRBV7-9
CDR3aa: CALEGSYFYGYTF
CDR3nt: TGTGCCTTGGAGGGCAGTTACTTCTATGGCTACACCTTC

abundance: once
j_gene: TRBJ2-7
d_gene: TRBD1
v_gene: TRBV28
CDR3aa: CASSLLGQSYEQYF
CDR3nt: TGTGCCAGCAGTCTATTGGGACAGAGCTACGAGCAGTACTTC

abundance: .
j_gene: TRBJ1-6
d_gene: .
v_gene: TRBV11-1
CDR3aa: CASSLYSGVNSPLHF
CDR3nt: TGTGCCAGCAGCTTATATTCAGGGGTCAATTCACCCCTCCACTTT

abundance: few
j_gene: TRBJ2-1
d_gene: TRBD2
v_gene: TRBV5-8
CDR3aa: CASSPRGGNEQFF
CDR3nt: TGTGCCAGCAGCCCTCGGGGGGGCAATGAGCAGTTCTTC

abundance: .
j_gene: TRBJ2-2
d_gene: TRBD2
v_gene: TRBV10-3
CDR3aa: CAISAASGTGELFF
CDR3nt: TGTGCCATCAGTGCGGCTAGCGGAACCGGGGAGCTGTTTTTT

abundance: .
j_gene: TRBJ2-1
d_gene: .
v_gene: TRBV6-5
CDR3aa: CASSTNLQGHEQFF
CDR3nt: TGTGCCAGCAGTACTAACCTACAGGGCCATGAGCAGTTCTTC

abundance: few
j_gene: TRBJ1-1
d_gene: .
v_gene: TRBV7-3
CDR3aa: CASSLQGYTEAFF
CDR3nt: TGTGCCAGCAGCCTTCAGGGTTACACTGAAGCTTTCTTT

abundance: once
j_gene: TRBJ2-7
d_gene: .
v_gene: TRBV28
CDR3aa: CASSSTLYSYEQYF
CDR3nt: TGTGCCAGCAGCTCGACTCTCTATTCCTACGAGCAGTACTTC

abundance: .
j_gene: TRBJ2-7
d_gene: .
v_gene: TRBV11-2
CDR3aa: CASSPGQNYEQYF
CDR3nt: TGTGCCAGCAGCCCAGGACAGAACTACGAGCAGTACTTC

abundance: .
j_gene: TRBJ1-1
d_gene: TRBD1
v_gene: TRBV30
CDR3aa: CAWSRDRNLNTEAFF
CDR3nt: TGTGCCTGGAGTCGGGACAGAAATTTGAACACTGAAGCTTTCTTT

abundance: .
j_gene: TRBJ1-4
d_gene: TRBD1
v_gene: TRBV5-6
CDR3aa: CASSLPTGEKLFF
CDR3nt: TGTGCCAGCAGCTTGCCGACAGGGGAGAAACTGTTTTTT

abundance: .
j_gene: TRBJ1-2
d_gene: TRBD1
v_gene: TRBV7-9
CDR3aa: CASSSTTGADYGYTF
CDR3nt: TGTGCCAGCAGCTCGACGACAGGGGCGGACTATGGCTACACCTTC

abundance: .
j_gene: TRBJ2-7
d_gene: TRBD1
v_gene: TRBV5-6
CDR3aa: CASSTRDRVYEQYF
CDR3nt: TGTGCCAGCAGCACACGGGACAGGGTATACGAGCAGTACTTC

abundance: .
j_gene: TRBJ2-5
d_gene: TRBD2
v_gene: TRBV14
CDR3aa: CASPGLEQETQYF
CDR3nt: TGTGCCAGCCCGGGACTAGAACAGGAGACCCAGTACTTC

abundance: .
j_gene: TRBJ1-5
d_gene: .
v_gene: TRBV27
CDR3aa: CASSLGADQPQHF
CDR3nt: TGTGCCAGCAGTTTAGGAGCGGATCAGCCCCAGCATTTT

abundance: .
j_gene: TRBJ2-5
d_gene: TRBD2
v_gene: TRBV14
CDR3aa: CASSQSATSGWETQYF
CDR3nt: TGTGCCAGCAGCCAATCCGCAACTAGCGGATGGGAGACCCAGTACTTC

abundance: .
j_gene: TRBJ2-5
d_gene: TRBD2
v_gene: TRBV6-6
CDR3aa: CASSTPGAGGPETQYF
CDR3nt: TGTGCCAGCAGCACCCCGGGAGCGGGGGGACCGGAGACCCAGTACTTC

abundance: .
j_gene: TRBJ2-3
d_gene: .
v_gene: TRBV2
CDR3aa: CASSGGSGDTDTQYF
CDR3nt: TGTGCCAGCAGTGGGGGTTCGGGGGACACAGATACGCAGTATTTT

abundance: .
j_gene: TRBJ1-2
d_gene: TRBD1
v_gene: TRBV28
CDR3aa: CASRGRDRHNYGYTF
CDR3nt: TGTGCCAGCAGAGGCCGGGACAGACATAACTATGGCTACACCTTC

abundance: .
j_gene: TRBJ1-6
d_gene: .
v_gene: TRBV5-6
CDR3aa: CASSLAAAPNSPLHF
CDR3nt: TGTGCCAGCAGCTTGGCCGCGGCCCCTAATTCACCCCTCCACTTT

abundance: .
j_gene: TRBJ1-2
d_gene: .
v_gene: TRBV27
CDR3aa: CASSPRQTLANYGYTF
CDR3nt: TGTGCCAGCAGTCCTAGACAGACTCTTGCTAACTATGGCTACACCTTC

abundance: .
j_gene: TRBJ2-6
d_gene: .
v_gene: TRBV19
CDR3aa: CASVRGSGANVLTF
CDR3nt: TGTGCCAGTGTCCGGGGCTCTGGGGCCAACGTCCTGACTTTC

abundance: once
j_gene: TRBJ2-7
d_gene: TRBD1
v_gene: TRBV18
CDR3aa: CASSPLRTGGITYEQYF
CDR3nt: TGTGCCAGCTCACCACTCAGGACAGGGGGCATAACCTACGAGCAGTACTTC

abundance: .
j_gene: TRBJ1-5
d_gene: .
v_gene: TRBV7-2
CDR3aa: CASSPGPGNQPQHF
CDR3nt: TGTGCCAGCAGCCCAGGGCCGGGCAATCAGCCCCAGCATTTT

abundance: .
j_gene: TRBJ2-1
d_gene: TRBD2
v_gene: TRBV5-8
CDR3aa: CATPQRTSAYNEQFF
CDR3nt: TGTGCCACACCCCAACGGACTAGCGCGTACAATGAGCAGTTCTTC

abundance: .
j_gene: TRBJ1-4
d_gene: TRBD1
v_gene: TRBV6-5
CDR3aa: CASSTGQGKDEKLFF
CDR3nt: TGTGCCAGCAGTACGGGACAGGGGAAGGATGAAAAACTGTTTTTT

abundance: .
j_gene: TRBJ2-7
d_gene: .
v_gene: TRBV27
CDR3aa: CASRDSTVHEQYF
CDR3nt: TGTGCCAGCAGGGATTCGACTGTACACGAGCAGTACTTC

abundance: .
j_gene: TRBJ2-7
d_gene: TRBD2
v_gene: TRBV9
CDR3aa: CASSVDPLAGAEQYF
CDR3nt: TGTGCCAGCAGCGTAGACCCCCTAGCGGGAGCCGAGCAGTACTTC

abundance: .
j_gene: TRBJ2-6
d_gene: TRBD1
v_gene: TRBV5-1
CDR3aa: CASSLQGSGANVLTF
CDR3nt: TGCGCCAGCAGCTTACAGGGGTCTGGGGCCAACGTCCTGACTTTC

abundance: .
j_gene: TRBJ1-1
d_gene: .
v_gene: TRBV5-1
CDR3aa: CASSLEGWNTEAFF
CDR3nt: TGCGCCAGCAGCTTAGAGGGATGGAACACTGAAGCTTTCTTT

abundance: .
j_gene: TRBJ2-7
d_gene: TRBD2
v_gene: TRBV7-3
CDR3aa: CASSMGLAAEQYF
CDR3nt: TGTGCCAGCAGCATGGGACTAGCGGCCGAGCAGTACTTC

abundance: .
j_gene: TRBJ1-2
d_gene: .
v_gene: TRBV4-3
CDR3aa: CASSQGRSYTF
CDR3nt: TGCGCCAGCAGCCAAGGGAGGAGCTACACCTTC

abundance: .
j_gene: TRBJ2-7
d_gene: TRBD1
v_gene: TRBV7-9
CDR3aa: CASSPTGRSYEQYF
CDR3nt: TGTGCCAGCAGCCCGACAGGGCGTTCCTACGAGCAGTACTTC

abundance: .
j_gene: TRBJ1-1
d_gene: TRBD1
v_gene: TRBV6-6
CDR3aa: CASSGQGSLNTEAFF
CDR3nt: TGTGCCAGCAGTGGACAGGGGTCATTGAACACTGAAGCTTTCTTT

abundance: .
j_gene: TRBJ2-3
d_gene: TRBD2
v_gene: TRBV10-3
CDR3aa: CAISDGPAGSTDTQYF
CDR3nt: TGTGCCATCAGTGATGGCCCAGCGGGGAGCACAGATACGCAGTATTTT

abundance: .
j_gene: TRBJ1-1
d_gene: TRBD1
v_gene: TRBV5-6
CDR3aa: CASSAAGGSVTEAFF
CDR3nt: TGTGCCAGCAGCGCGGCAGGGGGTTCGGTCACTGAAGCTTTCTTT

abundance: .
j_gene: TRBJ2-2
d_gene: .
v_gene: TRBV5-6
CDR3aa: CASSPTVGRDTGELFF
CDR3nt: TGTGCCAGCAGCCCGACCGTCGGGCGGGACACCGGGGAGCTGTTTTTT

abundance: .
j_gene: TRBJ1-1
d_gene: .
v_gene: TRBV27
CDR3aa: CASSFQTGGNTEAFF
CDR3nt: TGTGCCAGCAGTTTTCAGACGGGAGGTAACACTGAAGCTTTCTTT

abundance: once
j_gene: TRBJ2-7
d_gene: .
v_gene: TRBV5-6
CDR3aa: CASSLVGQGFYEQYF
CDR3nt: TGTGCCAGCAGCTTGGTAGGACAAGGATTCTACGAGCAGTACTTC

abundance: .
j_gene: TRBJ2-7
d_gene: .
v_gene: TRBV19
CDR3aa: CASSIGAGAREQYF
CDR3nt: TGTGCCAGTAGTATAGGTGCAGGGGCGAGGGAGCAGTACTTC

abundance: .
j_gene: TRBJ2-7
d_gene: TRBD1
v_gene: TRBV28
CDR3aa: CASSFGTVSSYEQYF
CDR3nt: TGTGCCAGCAGTTTCGGGACAGTGAGCTCCTACGAGCAGTACTTC

abundance: .
j_gene: TRBJ2-1
d_gene: TRBD2
v_gene: TRBV7-3
CDR3aa: CASSSQRGGQYNEQFF
CDR3nt: TGTGCCAGCAGCTCCCAGCGGGGGGGCCAGTACAATGAGCAGTTCTTC